A single sample is the source of the 17 T cell receptor beta chains below, sequenced in a study of cytomegalovirus exposure and HLA in healthy donors. The primer mix had 60 Vbeta and 13 Jbeta primers. This table comes from immunoSEQ multiplex PCR, and its TCRdb copy is limited to in-frame clones, with some not included. The sample lists 92,000 or so clones, less than 80% occurring once. Sequences were obtained from PBMCs. The receptors stem from a woman between 50 and 59 years old in good health and CMV-seropositive.

This clone was seen more than once but under ten times. The rearrangement joins TRBV7-2 to TRBJ1-6; 12 nucleotides match TRBD1. CDR1 is SGHTA and CDR2 is FQGNSA in the germline V gene. This CDR3 has 18 residues. The ends lost 0 bases at V and 5 bases at J; junction bases unmatched: 5. The CDR3 is CASSLARDRGRNNSPLHF. The CDR3 DNA is TGTGCCAGCAGCTTAGCCCGGGACAGGGGGCGCAATAATTCACCCCTCCACTTT.

The table lists this clone with a few counts. The V gene is TRBV9, the J gene TRBJ2-3, with TRBD2 matching 8 bases. V was pared by 3 bases and J by 0 bases, with 9 bases of the junction left unmatched. The CDR3 totals 17 residues. Germline CDR1 and CDR2: SGDLS and YYNGEE. The CDR3: CASSGRERGPSTDTQYF. CDR3 nucleotide sequence: TGTGCCAGCAGCGGGCGGGAGCGGGGGCCAAGCACAGATACGCAGTATTTT.

This clone was seen a handful of times. This chain uses TRBV6-6 with TRBJ1-1; D may be TRBD1 (6 bases). The length of the CDR3 is 14 residues. Looked up from germline, CDR1 is MNHNY and CDR2 is SVGAGI (reference sequence). Trimming removed 7 bases at V and 1 base at J, with 13 bases between. In DNA form, the CDR3 reads TGTGCCAGCAACATACAGGGAACGAACACTGAAGCTTTCTTT. Translated: CASNIQGTNTEAFF.

The V and J genes are TRBV25-1 and TRBJ1-2, with a tentative D call TRBD1 (6 bases). This CDR3 comprises 15 residues. Trimming removed 4 bases at V and 4 bases at J, with 16 bases between. CDR1 MGHDK and CDR2 SYGVNS come from the germline V gene. The CDR3 DNA reads as TGTGCCAGCAGTGCCATTCTACAGGGAAGCTATGGCTACACCTTC. This encodes CASSAILQGSYGYTF.

J is TRBJ2-5 and V is TRBV18, with a weak D call TRBD2 (6 bases). V lost 6 bases, J lost 4 bases, and 9 bases lay in between. The CDR3 extends over 12 amino acids. Germline CDR1 and CDR2: KGHSH and LQKENI. The CDR3 is CASSPGGETQYF. In nucleotides, the CDR3 is TGTGCCAGCTCGCCCGGGGGAGAGACCCAGTACTTC. The variable domain in full, completed from reference TRBV18 and TRBJ2-5, reads NAGVMQNPRHLVRRRGQEARLRCSPMKGHSHVYWYRQLPEEGLKFMVYLQKENIIDESGMPKERFSAEFPKEGPSILRIQQVVRGDSAAYFCASSPGGETQYFGPGTRLLVL.

This sequence joins TRBV7-6 and TRBJ1-1, with D uncertain. This CDR3 spans 15 amino acids. Germline V gene data show CDR1 as SGHVS and CDR2 as FNYEAQ. The ends were cut back, 1 base at V and 1 base at J, with 10 bases in the middle. CDR3 sequence reads: CASSLVVAGNTEAFF. In nucleotides, the CDR3 is TGTGCCAGCAGCTTAGTTGTTGCAGGGAACACTGAAGCTTTCTTT.

The CDR3 is CASSEHNTDGYTF. CDR3 DNA: TGTGCCAGCAGTGAGCATAACACCGATGGCTACACCTTC. The chain links TRBV6-1 to TRBJ1-2; no definite D call. Germline V gives CDR1 MNHNS, CDR2 SASEGT. CDR3 length equals 13 residues. Trimming cost V 3 bases and J 6 bases, with 11 bases left between them.

This clone showed up just a few times. The genes are TRBV27 and TRBJ2-5; 7 bases are shared with TRBD1. The CDR3 contains 13 residues. V lost 3 bases, J lost 3 bases, and 1 base stayed unmatched. Per the germline V gene, CDR1 is MNHEY and CDR2 is SMNVEV (reference sequence). The CDR3: CASSFTGEETQYF. The CDR3 DNA sequence: TGTGCCAGCAGTTTCACAGGGGAAGAGACCCAGTACTTC.

There are a few counts of this clone. V is TRBV28 and J is TRBJ1-2; D unresolved. The CDR3 extends over 13 amino acids. Germline CDR1 MDHEN, CDR2 SYDVKM. V lost 4 bases, J lost 2 bases, and 8 bases lay in between. As DNA, the CDR3 is TGTGCCAGCAGTTATTCGGGGAACTATGGCTACACCTTC. It is translated as CASSYSGNYGYTF.

This clone appeared a few times. Written as DNA, the CDR3 is TGTGCCAGCAGCTTGGAGGAGACAGGGGGTGGAAACACCATATATTTT. This gives the protein CASSLEETGGGNTIYF. The chain links TRBV5-6 to TRBJ1-3, with 9 positions matching TRBD1. The CDR3 spans 16 residues. V was clipped by 0 bases and J by 3 bases; unmatched bases: 4. Germline V CDR1 and CDR2: SGHDT, YYEEEE.

This sequence joins TRBV6-1 and TRBJ2-7, with D possibly TRBD1 on 5 matching bases. Germline V gives CDR1 MNHNS, CDR2 SASEGT. This CDR3 is 15 amino acids long. The germline V and J ends were trimmed by 7 bases and 0 bases, with 16 bases remaining between them. Written as DNA, the CDR3 is TGTGCCAGCAATCTTGGACAAATACTCTCCTACGAGCAGTACTTC. Translating it yields CASNLGQILSYEQYF.

This clone appeared a few times. This chain links TRBV7-2 with TRBJ2-7; D not resolved. Germline V gives CDR1 SGHTA, CDR2 FQGNSA. The CDR3 consists of 13 residues. Trimming removed 5 bases at V and 2 bases at J, with 10 bases between. CDR3 nucleotide sequence: TGTGCCAGCAGCCCCCTCCCCGCCTACGAGCAGTACTTC. Protein sequence: CASSPLPAYEQYF.

In its sample, this clone was seen a few times. The rearrangement uses TRBV7-3 and TRBJ1-1; maybe TRBD1 (6 bases). V dropped 4 bases and J dropped 6 bases, with 18 bases sitting between them. The CDR3 consists of 15 residues. The germline V gene has CDR1 SGHTA and CDR2 FQGTGA. The CDR3 protein is CASSSKGGGYAEAFF. In DNA form, the CDR3 reads TGTGCCAGCAGCTCTAAGGGAGGGGGTTACGCTGAAGCTTTCTTT.

V gene TRBV28 combines with J gene TRBJ1-4; TRBD1 matches at 7 bases. Unmatched junction bases numbered 4, after V lost 3 bases and J lost 0 bases. This CDR3 spans 16 amino acids. CDR1 and CDR2 (germline): MDHEN, SYDVKM. CDR3 region: CASSLDRWPTNEKLFF. CDR3 coding DNA: TGTGCCAGCAGTTTGGACAGGTGGCCAACTAATGAAAAACTGTTTTTT. Complete variable domain (other parts from reference TRBV28 and TRBJ1-4): DVKVTQSSRYLVKRTGEKVFLECVQDMDHENMFWYRQDPGLGLRLIYFSYDVKMKEKGDIPEGYSVSREKKERFSLILESASTNQTSMYLCASSLDRWPTNEKLFFGSGTQLSVL.

The chain couples TRBV5-1 to TRBJ2-5; the D gene is possibly TRBD1 (6 bases). Between the trimmed V and J ends, which lost 5 bases and 5 bases, there was a span of 13 bases. CDR3 length: 13 residues. The germline V gene has CDR1 SGHRS and CDR2 YFSETQ. CDR3 sequence reads: CASRSTGMETQYF. For the CDR3, the DNA is TGCGCCAGCAGGTCTACAGGGATGGAGACCCAGTACTTC.

The chain recombines TRBV27 with TRBJ2-5; TRBD2 aligns across 9 bases. The germline gives CDR1 MNHEY, CDR2 SMNVEV (reference sequence). This CDR3 spans 15 amino acids. With V trimmed by 3 bases and J by 1 base, 3 bases remained unmatched. DNA of the CDR3: TGTGCCAGCAGTTTGAAGACTAGCGGCCAAGAGACCCAGTACTTC. Its translation is CASSLKTSGQETQYF.

The rearrangement uses TRBV28 and TRBJ2-1, with TRBD2 matching 9 bases. The CDR3 is 12 amino acids. CDR1 MDHEN and CDR2 SYDVKM come from the germline V gene. With 4 bases clipped from V and 9 bases from J, the junction kept 1 base outside the gene matches. CDR3 bases: TGTGCCAGCAGTTCTAGCGGGGCTGAGCAGTTCTTC. Protein product: CASSSSGAEQFF.